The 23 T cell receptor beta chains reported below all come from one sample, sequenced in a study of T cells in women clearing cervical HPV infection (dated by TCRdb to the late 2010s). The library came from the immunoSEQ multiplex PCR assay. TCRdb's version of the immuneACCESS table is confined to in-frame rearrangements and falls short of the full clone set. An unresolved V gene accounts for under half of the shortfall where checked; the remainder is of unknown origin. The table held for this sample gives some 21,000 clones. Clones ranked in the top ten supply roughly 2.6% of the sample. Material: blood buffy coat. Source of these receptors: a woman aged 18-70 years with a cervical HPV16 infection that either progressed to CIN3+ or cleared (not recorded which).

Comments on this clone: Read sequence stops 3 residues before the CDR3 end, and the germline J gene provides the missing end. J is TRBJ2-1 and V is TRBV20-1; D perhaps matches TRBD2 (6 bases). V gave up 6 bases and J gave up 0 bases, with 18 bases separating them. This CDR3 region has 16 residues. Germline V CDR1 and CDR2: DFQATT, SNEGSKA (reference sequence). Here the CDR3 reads CSAPPRGGSSYNEQFF. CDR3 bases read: TGCAGTGCCCCCCCTCGTGGGGGGAGCTCCTACAATGAG.

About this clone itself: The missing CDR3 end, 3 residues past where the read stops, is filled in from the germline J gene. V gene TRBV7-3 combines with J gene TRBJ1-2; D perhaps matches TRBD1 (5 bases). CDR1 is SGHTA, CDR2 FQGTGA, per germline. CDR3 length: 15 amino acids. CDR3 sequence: CASSSWGGSTDTYTF. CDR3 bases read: TGTGCCAGCAGCTCATGGGGGGGAAGCACAGATACC.

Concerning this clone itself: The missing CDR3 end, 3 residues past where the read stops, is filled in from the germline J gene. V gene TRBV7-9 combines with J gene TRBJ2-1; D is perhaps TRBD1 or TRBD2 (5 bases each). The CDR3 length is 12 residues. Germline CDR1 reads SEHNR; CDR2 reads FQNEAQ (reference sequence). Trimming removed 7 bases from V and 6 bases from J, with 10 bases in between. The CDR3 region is CASNLRGNEQFF. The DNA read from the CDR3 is TGTGCCAGCAACTTGAGGGGCAATGAG.

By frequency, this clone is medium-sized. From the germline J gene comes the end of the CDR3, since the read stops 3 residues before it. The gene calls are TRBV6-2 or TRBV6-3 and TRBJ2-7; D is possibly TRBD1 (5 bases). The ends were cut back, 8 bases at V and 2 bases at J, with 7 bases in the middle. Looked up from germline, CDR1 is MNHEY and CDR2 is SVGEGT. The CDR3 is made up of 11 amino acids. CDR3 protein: CASSTAYEQYF. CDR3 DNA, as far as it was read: TGTGCCAGCTCGACAGCCTACGAG.

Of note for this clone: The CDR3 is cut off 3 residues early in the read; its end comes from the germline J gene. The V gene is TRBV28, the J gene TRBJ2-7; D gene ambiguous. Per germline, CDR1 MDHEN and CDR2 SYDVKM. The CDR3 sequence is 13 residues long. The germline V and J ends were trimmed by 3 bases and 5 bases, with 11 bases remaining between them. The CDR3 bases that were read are TGTGCCAGCAGTTTCAGGCTAACTCACGAG. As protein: CASSFRLTHE. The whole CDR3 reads CASSFRLTHEQYF.

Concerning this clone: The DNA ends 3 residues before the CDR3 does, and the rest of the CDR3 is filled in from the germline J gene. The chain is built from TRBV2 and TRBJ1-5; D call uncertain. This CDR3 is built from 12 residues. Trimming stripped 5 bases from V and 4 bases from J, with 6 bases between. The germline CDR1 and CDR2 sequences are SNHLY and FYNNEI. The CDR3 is CASSQINQPQHF. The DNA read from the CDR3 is TGTGCCAGCAGTCAAATTAATCAGCCC. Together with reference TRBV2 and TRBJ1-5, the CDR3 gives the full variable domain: EPEVTQTPSHQVTQMGQEVILRCVPISNHLYFYWYRQILGQKVEFLVSFYNNEISEKSEIFDDQFSVERPDGSNFTLKIRSTKLEDSAMYFCASSQINQPQHFGDGTRLSIL.

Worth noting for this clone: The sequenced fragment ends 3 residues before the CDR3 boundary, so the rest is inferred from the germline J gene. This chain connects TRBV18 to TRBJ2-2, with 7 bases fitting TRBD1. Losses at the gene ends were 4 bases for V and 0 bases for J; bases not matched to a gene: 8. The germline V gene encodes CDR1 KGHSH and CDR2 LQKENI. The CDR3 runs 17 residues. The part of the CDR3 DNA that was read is TGTGCCAGCTCACTCCGGACCGGGACAGCGAACACCGGGGAG. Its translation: CASSLRTGTANTGE. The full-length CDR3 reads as CASSLRTGTANTGELFF.

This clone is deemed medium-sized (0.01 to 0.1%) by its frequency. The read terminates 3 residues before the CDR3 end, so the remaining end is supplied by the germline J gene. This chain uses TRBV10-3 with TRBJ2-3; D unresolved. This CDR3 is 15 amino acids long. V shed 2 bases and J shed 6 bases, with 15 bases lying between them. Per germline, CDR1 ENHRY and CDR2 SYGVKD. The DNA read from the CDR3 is TGTGCCATCAGTGAGACCTTCGGTTCTAGGGATACG. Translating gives CAISETFGSRDT. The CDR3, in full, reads CAISETFGSRDTQYF.

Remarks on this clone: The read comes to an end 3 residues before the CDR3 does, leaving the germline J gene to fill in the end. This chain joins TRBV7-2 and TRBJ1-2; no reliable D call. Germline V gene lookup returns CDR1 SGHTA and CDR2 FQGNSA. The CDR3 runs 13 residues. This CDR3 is CASSLWQYNDYTF. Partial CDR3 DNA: TGTGCCAGCAGCTTGTGGCAATACAATGAC.

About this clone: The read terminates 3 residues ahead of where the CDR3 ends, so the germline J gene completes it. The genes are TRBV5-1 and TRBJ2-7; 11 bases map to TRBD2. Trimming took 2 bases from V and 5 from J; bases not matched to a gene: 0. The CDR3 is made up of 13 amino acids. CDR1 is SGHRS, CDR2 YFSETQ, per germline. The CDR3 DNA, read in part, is TGCGCCAGCAGCTTTAGCGGGAGGGACGAG. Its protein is CASSFSGRDE. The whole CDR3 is CASSFSGRDEQYF.

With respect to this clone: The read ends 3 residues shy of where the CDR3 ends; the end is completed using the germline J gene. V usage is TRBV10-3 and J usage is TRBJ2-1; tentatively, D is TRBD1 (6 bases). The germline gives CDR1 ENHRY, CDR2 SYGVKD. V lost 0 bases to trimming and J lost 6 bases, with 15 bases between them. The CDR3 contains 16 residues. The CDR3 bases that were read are TGTGCCATCAGTGAGTCGCAGGGGCTAAGAGTCAATGAG. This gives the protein CAISESQGLRVNE. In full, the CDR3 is CAISESQGLRVNEQFF.

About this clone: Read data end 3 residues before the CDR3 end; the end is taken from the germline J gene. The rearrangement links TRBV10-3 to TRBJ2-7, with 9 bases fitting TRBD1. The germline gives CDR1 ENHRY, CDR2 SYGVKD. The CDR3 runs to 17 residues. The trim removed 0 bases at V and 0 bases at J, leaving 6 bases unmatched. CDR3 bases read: TGTGCCATCAGTGAGTCGAGTCGGGACAGGGCCTCCTACGAG. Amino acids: CAISESSRDRASYE. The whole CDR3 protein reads CAISESSRDRASYEQYF.

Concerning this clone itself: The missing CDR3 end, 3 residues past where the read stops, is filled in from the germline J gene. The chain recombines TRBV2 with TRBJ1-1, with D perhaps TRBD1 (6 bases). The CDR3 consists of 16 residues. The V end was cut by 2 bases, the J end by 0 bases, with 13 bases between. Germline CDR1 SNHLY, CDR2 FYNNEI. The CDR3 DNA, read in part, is TGTGCCAGCAGTGAAAGGGGGATTCCTATGAACACTGAA. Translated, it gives CASSERGIPMNTE. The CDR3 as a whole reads CASSERGIPMNTEAFF.

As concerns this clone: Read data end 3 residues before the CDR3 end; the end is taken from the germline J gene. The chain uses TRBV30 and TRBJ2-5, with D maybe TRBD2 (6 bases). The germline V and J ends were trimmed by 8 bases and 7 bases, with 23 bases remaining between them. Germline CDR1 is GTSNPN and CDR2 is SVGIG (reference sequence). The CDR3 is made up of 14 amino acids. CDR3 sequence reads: CAGVLGAFGGTQYF. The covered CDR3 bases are TGTGCCGGGGTCCTAGGCGCTTTCGGGGGGACC. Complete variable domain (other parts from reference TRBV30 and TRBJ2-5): SQTIHQWPATLVQPVGSPLSLECTVEGTSNPNLYWYRQAAGRGLQLLFYSVGIGQISSEVPQNLSASRPQDRQFILSSKKLLLSDSGFYLCAGVLGAFGGTQYFGPGTRLLVL.

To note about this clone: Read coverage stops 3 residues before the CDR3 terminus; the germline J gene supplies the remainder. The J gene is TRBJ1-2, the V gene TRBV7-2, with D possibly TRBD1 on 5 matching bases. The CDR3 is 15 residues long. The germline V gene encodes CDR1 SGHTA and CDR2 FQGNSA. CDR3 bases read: TGTGCCAGCAGCAGTAGCGGGAGGGCCGGGGGTGAC. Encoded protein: CASSSSGRAGGD. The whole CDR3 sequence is CASSSSGRAGGDYTF.

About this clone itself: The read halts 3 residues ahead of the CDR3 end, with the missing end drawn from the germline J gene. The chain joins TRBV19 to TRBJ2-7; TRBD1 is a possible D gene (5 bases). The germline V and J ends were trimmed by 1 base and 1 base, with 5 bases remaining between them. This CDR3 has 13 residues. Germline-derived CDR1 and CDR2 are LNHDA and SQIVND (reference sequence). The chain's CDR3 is CASSIGTSYEQYF. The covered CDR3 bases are TGTGCCAGTAGTATAGGGACATCCTACGAG.

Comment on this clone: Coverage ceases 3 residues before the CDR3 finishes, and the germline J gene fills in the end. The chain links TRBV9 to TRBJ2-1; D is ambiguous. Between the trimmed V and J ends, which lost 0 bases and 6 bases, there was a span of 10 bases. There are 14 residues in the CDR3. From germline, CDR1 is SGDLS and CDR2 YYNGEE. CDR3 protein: CASSVEVLGNEQFF. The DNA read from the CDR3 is TGTGCCAGCAGCGTAGAGGTCCTAGGCAATGAG.

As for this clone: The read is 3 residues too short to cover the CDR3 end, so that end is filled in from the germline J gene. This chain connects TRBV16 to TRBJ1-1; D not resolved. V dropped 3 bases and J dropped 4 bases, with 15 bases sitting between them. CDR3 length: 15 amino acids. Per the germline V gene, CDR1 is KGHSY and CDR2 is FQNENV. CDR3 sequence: CASSHQDPAGTEAFF. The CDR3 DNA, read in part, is TGTGCCAGCAGCCATCAGGACCCGGCGGGCACTGAA.

This chain's CDR3 is CASLSGYSYEQYF. The part of the CDR3 DNA that was read is TGTGCCAGCCTTAGCGGCTACTCCTACGAG. The chain links TRBV6-2 or TRBV6-3 to TRBJ2-7, with D possibly matching TRBD2 (6 bases). The read is 3 residues too short to cover the CDR3 end, so that end is filled in from the germline J gene. The CDR3 sequence is 13 residues long. Trimming stripped 8 bases from V and 0 bases from J, with 11 bases between. The V gene's germline CDR1 is MNHEY and CDR2 SVGEGT.

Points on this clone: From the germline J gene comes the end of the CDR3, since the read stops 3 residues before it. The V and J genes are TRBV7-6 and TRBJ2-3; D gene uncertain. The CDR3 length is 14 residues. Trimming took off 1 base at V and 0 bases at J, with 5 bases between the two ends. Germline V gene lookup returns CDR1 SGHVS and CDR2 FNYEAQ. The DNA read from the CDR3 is TGTGCCAGCAGCTTAGAGCCTAGCACAGATACG. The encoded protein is CASSLEPSTDT. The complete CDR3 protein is CASSLEPSTDTQYF.

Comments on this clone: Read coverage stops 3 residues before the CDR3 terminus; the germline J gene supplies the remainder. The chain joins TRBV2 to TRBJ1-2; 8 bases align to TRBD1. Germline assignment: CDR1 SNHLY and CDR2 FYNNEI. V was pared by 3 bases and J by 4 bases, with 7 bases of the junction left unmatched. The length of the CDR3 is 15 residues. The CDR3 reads CASSETGVESYGYTF. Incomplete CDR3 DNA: TGTGCCAGCAGTGAGACAGGGGTAGAAAGCTATGGC.

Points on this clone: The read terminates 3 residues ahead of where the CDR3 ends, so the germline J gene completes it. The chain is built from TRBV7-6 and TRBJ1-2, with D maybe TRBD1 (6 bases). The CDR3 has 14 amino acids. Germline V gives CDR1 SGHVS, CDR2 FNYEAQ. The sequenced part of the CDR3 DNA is TGTGCCAGCAGCCTTGACAGGAACTCCTACGAC. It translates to CASSLDRNSYD. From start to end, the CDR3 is CASSLDRNSYDYTF.

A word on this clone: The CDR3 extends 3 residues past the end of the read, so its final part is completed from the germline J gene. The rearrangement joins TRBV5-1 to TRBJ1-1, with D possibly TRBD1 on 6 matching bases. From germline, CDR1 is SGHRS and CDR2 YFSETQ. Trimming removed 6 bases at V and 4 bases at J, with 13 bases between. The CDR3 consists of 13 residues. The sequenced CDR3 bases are TGCGCCAGCACGATGGGGGCGGGCACTGAA. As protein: CASTMGAGTE. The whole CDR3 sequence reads CASTMGAGTEAFF.